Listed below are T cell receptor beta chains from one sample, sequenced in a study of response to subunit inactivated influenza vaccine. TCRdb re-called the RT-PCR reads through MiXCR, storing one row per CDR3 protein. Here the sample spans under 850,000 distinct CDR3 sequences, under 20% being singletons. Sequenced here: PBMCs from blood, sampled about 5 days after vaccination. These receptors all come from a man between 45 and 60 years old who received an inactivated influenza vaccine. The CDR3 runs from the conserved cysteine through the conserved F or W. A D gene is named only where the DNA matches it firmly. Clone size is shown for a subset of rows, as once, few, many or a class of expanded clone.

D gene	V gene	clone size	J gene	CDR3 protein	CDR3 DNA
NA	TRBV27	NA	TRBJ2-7	CASSLYEGSSYEQYF	TGTGCCAGCAGTTTATATGAGGGGAGTAGCTACGAGCAGTACTTC
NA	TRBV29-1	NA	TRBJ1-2	CSVEEPRTNYGYTF	TGCAGCGTTGAAGAGCCCAGAACTAACTATGGCTACACCTTC
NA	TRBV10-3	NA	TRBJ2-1	CAISDWQASYNEQFF	TGTGCCATCAGTGATTGGCAGGCTTCCTACAATGAGCAGTTCTTC
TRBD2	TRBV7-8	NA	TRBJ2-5	CASSTGTSGGPGETQYF	TGTGCCAGCAGCACCGGGACTAGCGGGGGCCCCGGGGAGACCCAGTACTTC
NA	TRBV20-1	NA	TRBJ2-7	CSAARGIGYEQYF	TGCAGTGCCGCCCGGGGTATTGGCTACGAGCAGTACTTC
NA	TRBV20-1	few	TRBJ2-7	CSARDISSSYEQYF	TGCAGTGCTAGAGATATCAGCTCCTCCTACGAGCAGTACTTC
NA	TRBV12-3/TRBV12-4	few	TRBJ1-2	CASSFVQERVTF	TGTGCCAGCAGTTTTGTCCAGGAGAGGGTCACCTTC
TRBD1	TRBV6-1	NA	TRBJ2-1	CASSRTGVVYYNEQFF	TGTGCCAGCAGCCGGACAGGGGTCGTCTACTACAATGAGCAGTTCTTC
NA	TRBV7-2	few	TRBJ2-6	CASSLRAGTSGANVLTF	TGTGCCAGCAGCTTAAGGGCTGGCACCTCTGGGGCCAACGTCCTGACTTTC
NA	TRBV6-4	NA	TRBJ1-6	CASSALGEGSPLHF	TGTGCCAGCAGTGCCCTAGGGGAAGGATCACCCCTCCACTTT
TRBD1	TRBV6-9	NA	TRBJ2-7	CASPDRAFGEQYF	TGTGCCAGCCCGGACAGGGCTTTCGGCGAGCAGTACTTC
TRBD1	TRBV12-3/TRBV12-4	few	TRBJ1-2	CASSLARGQDGYTF	TGTGCCAGCAGTTTAGCCAGGGGGCAGGATGGCTACACCTTC
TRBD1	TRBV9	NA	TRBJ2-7	CASSPSRFGTGGHNEQYF	TGTGCCAGCAGCCCTAGTAGGTTCGGGACAGGGGGCCACAACGAGCAGTACTTC
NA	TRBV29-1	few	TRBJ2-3	CSANRDTGEDTQYF	TGCAGCGCCAACCGGGACACCGGGGAGGATACGCAGTATTTT
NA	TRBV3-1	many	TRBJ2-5	CASEGIPYQETQYF	TGTGCCAGCGAGGGGATTCCATACCAAGAGACCCAGTACTTC
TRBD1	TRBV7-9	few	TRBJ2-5	CASSDSGTGKETQYF	TGTGCCAGCAGCGACTCCGGGACAGGGAAAGAGACCCAGTACTTC
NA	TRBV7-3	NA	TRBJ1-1	CASSLTGENTEAFF	TGTGCCAGCAGCTTAACTGGGGAGAACACTGAAGCTTTCTTT
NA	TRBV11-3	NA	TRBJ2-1	CASSLGHTGSNEQFF	TGTGCCAGCAGCTTAGGCCATACAGGCAGCAATGAGCAGTTCTTC
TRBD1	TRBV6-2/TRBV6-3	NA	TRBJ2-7	CASRTGGGEQYF	TGTGCCAGCAGGACAGGGGGCGGCGAGCAGTACTTC
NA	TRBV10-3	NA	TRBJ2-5	CAASEQGETQYF	TGTGCCGCGTCTGAGCAAGGGGAGACCCAGTACTTC
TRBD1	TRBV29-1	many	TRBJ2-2	CSATQGVTGELFF	TGCAGCGCAACACAGGGGGTAACCGGGGAGCTGTTTTTT
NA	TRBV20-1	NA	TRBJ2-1	CSASVVSLNSNEQFF	TGCAGTGCTAGTGTCGTGTCCCTGAACAGCAATGAGCAGTTCTTC
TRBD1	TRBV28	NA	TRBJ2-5	CASRGTGAQGTQYF	TGTGCCAGCAGGGGGACAGGGGCGCAGGGGACCCAGTACTTC
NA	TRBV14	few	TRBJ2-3	CASSHTGVRVGTQYF	TGTGCCAGCAGCCATACCGGCGTCAGGGTGGGCACGCAGTATTTT
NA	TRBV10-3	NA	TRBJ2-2	CAISPGPSTGELFF	TGTGCCATCAGCCCTGGGCCGTCCACCGGGGAGCTGTTTTTT
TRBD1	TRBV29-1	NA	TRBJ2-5	CSVAGQGIETQYF	TGCAGCGTCGCCGGACAGGGGATAGAGACCCAGTACTTC
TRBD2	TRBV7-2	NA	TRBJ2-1	CASSLGGVSRNEQFF	TGTGCCAGCAGCTTGGGGGGGGTATCACGGAATGAGCAGTTCTTC
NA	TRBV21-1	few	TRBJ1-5	CASSKGPVLSQPQHF	TGTGCCAGCAGCAAAGGGCCCGTCTTGTCTCAGCCCCAGCATTTT
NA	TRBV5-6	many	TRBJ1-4	CASSLGRRATNEKLFF	TGTGCCAGCAGCTTGGGACGGCGTGCAACTAATGAAAAACTGTTTTTT
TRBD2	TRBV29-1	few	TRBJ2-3	CSVRGLAGVTDTQYF	TGCAGCGTCCGGGGACTAGCGGGAGTGACAGATACGCAGTATTTT
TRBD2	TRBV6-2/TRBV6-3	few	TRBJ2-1	CASSYGLAPYNEQFF	TGTGCCAGCAGCTACGGACTAGCGCCATACAATGAGCAGTTCTTC
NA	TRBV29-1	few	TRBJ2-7	CSVATGSSYEQYF	TGCAGCGTAGCGACAGGCAGCTCCTACGAGCAGTACTTC
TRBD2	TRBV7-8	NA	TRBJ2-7	CASSLELAGTYEQYF	TGTGCCAGCAGCTTAGAACTAGCGGGGACATACGAGCAGTACTTC
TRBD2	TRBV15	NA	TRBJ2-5	CATSWSGGAQTQYF	TGTGCCACCAGCTGGAGCGGGGGGGCCCAGACCCAGTACTTC
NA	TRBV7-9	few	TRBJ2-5	CASSFNRAQETQYF	TGTGCCAGCAGCTTTAACAGGGCCCAAGAGACCCAGTACTTC
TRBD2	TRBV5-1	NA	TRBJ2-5	CASSPGGAGETQYF	TGCGCCAGCAGCCCCGGGGGGGCAGGTGAGACCCAGTACTTC
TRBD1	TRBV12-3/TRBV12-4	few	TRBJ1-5	CASRQGGQPQHF	TGTGCCAGCAGACAGGGGGGACAGCCCCAGCATTTT
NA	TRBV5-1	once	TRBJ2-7	CASSSNQYEQYF	TGCGCCAGCAGCTCGAACCAATACGAGCAGTACTTC
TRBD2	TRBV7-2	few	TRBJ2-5	CASSLSGTVQETQYF	TGTGCCAGCAGCTTAAGCGGGACGGTACAAGAGACCCAGTACTTC
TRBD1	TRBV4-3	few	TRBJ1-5	CASSRRTGSNQPQHF	TGCGCCAGCAGCCGAAGGACAGGGTCCAATCAGCCCCAGCATTTT
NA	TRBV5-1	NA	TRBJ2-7	CASSFSQGNPESGLAYEQYF	TGCGCCAGCAGCTTTAGTCAGGGGAACCCGGAGTCCGGATTGGCCTACGAGCAGTACTTC
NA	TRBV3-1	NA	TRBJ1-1	CASSQEGKNTEAFF	TGTGCCAGCAGCCAAGAGGGGAAGAACACTGAAGCTTTCTTT
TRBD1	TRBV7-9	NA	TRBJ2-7	CASSPSGTGIYEQYF	TGTGCCAGCAGCCCGTCCGGGACAGGGATCTACGAGCAGTACTTC
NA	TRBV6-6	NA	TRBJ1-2	CASSYSWGYTF	TGTGCCAGCAGTTACTCCTGGGGCTACACCTTC
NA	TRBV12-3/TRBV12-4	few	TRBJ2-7	CASSLRQYLDEQYF	TGTGCCAGCAGTCTGAGACAGTACCTCGACGAGCAGTACTTC
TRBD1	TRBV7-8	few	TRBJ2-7	CASSLNRGMGTYEQYF	TGTGCCAGCAGCTTAAACAGGGGAATGGGTACCTACGAGCAGTACTTC
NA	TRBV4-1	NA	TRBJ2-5	CASSQEGGLTGQETQYF	TGCGCCAGCAGCCAAGAGGGGGGCCTGACAGGCCAAGAGACCCAGTACTTC
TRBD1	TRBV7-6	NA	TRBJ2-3	CASSSVQGAGTDTQYF	TGTGCCAGCAGCTCCGTACAGGGGGCTGGCACAGATACGCAGTATTTT
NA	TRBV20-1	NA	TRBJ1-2	CSARPIQNYGYTF	TGCAGTGCTCGACCTATACAGAACTATGGCTACACCTTC
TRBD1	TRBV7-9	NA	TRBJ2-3	CASSFSFGTGGADTQYF	TGTGCCAGCAGCTTCTCCTTCGGGACAGGGGGCGCGGATACGCAGTATTTT
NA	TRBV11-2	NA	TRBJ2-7	CASSLGLYYEQYF	TGTGCCAGCAGCTTAGGACTCTACTACGAGCAGTACTTC
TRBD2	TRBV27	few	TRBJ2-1	CASSSIIAGVDDEQFF	TGTGCCAGCAGTTCCATCATAGCGGGAGTTGATGATGAGCAGTTCTTC
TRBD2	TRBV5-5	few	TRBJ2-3	CASSLDRGTRDTQYF	TGTGCCAGCAGCTTGGATCGTGGGACTAGAGATACGCAGTATTTT
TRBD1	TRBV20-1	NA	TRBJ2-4	CSARGDSKNIQYF	TGCAGTGCTAGAGGGGACAGCAAAAACATTCAGTACTTC
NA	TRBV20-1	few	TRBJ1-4	CSAREDPVRKLFF	TGCAGTGCTAGAGAGGACCCCGTCAGAAAACTGTTTTTT
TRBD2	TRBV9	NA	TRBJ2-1	CASSDRGAGLYNEQFF	TGTGCCAGCAGCGACCGGGGAGCGGGGCTCTACAATGAGCAGTTCTTC
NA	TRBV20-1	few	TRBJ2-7	CSARAGVTYEQYF	TGCAGTGCTAGAGCGGGAGTCACCTACGAGCAGTACTTC
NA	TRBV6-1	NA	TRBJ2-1	CASSEDESGTYNEQFF	TGTGCCAGCAGTGAAGACGAGAGCGGAACCTACAATGAGCAGTTCTTC
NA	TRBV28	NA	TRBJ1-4	CASRNSPNEKLFF	TGTGCCAGCAGAAACTCGCCGAATGAAAAACTGTTTTTT